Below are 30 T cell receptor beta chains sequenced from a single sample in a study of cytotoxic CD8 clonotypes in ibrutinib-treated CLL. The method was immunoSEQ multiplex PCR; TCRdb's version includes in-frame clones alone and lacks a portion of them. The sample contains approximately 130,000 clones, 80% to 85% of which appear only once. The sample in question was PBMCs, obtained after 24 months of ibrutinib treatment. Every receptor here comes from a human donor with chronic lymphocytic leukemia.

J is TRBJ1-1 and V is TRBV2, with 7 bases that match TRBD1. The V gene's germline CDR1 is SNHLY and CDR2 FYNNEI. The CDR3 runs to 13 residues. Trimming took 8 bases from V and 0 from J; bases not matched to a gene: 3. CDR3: CASGGQMNTEAFF. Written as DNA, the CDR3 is TGTGCCAGCGGGGGACAGATGAACACTGAAGCTTTCTTT.

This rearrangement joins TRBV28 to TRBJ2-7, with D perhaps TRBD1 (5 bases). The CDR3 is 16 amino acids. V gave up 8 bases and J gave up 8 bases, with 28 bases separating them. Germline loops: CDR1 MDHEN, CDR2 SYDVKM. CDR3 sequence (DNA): TGTGCCAGCCAAGGGGCCGGTTTGGGCAGATCTACGAAGCAGTACTTC. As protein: CASQGAGLGRSTKQYF.

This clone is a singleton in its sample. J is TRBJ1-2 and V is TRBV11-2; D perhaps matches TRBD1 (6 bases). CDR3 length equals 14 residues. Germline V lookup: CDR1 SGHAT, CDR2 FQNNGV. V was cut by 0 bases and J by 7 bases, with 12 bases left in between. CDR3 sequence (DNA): TGTGCCAGCAGCTTAGAAGGGGGGCGGGGTGGCTACACCTTC. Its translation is CASSLEGGRGGYTF.

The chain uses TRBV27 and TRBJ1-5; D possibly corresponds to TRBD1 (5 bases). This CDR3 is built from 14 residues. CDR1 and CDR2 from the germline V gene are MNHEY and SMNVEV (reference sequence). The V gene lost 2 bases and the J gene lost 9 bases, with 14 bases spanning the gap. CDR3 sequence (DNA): TGTGCCAGCAGTTTACGATCAGGGCGTGGGCCCCAGCATTTT. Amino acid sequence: CASSLRSGRGPQHF.

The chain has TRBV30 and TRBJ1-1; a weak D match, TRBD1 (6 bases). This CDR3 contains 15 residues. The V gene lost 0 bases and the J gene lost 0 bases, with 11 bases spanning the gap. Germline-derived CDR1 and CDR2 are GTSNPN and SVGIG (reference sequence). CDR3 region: CAWSVLGGLNTEAFF. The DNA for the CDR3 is TGTGCCTGGAGTGTACTCGGGGGCTTGAACACTGAAGCTTTCTTT.

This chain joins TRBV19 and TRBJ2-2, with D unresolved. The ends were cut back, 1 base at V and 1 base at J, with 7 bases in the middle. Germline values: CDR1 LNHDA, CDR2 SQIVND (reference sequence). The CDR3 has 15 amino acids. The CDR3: CASSIGAGNTGELFF. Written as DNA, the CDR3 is TGTGCCAGTAGTATAGGGGCAGGGAACACCGGGGAGCTGTTTTTT.

The CDR3 loop is CASSLAVSGTNYGYTF. CDR3 bases: TGTGCCAGCAGCTTAGCGGTTTCGGGGACGAACTATGGCTACACCTTC. The V and J genes are TRBV7-2 and TRBJ1-2, with D tentatively TRBD1 (5 bases). V was clipped by 0 bases and J by 2 bases, with 13 bases between them. This CDR3 comprises 16 residues. Germline CDR1 is SGHTA and CDR2 is FQGNSA.

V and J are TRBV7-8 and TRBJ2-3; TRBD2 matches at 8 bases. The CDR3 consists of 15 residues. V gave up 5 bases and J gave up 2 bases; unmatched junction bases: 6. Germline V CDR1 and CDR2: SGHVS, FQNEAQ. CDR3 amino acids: CASSRLAGDTDTQYF. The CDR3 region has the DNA TGTGCCAGCAGCCGTCTAGCGGGTGACACAGATACGCAGTATTTT. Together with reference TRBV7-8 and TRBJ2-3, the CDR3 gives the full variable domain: GAGVSQSPRYKVAKRGQDVALRCDPISGHVSLFWYQQALGQGPEFLTYFQNEAQLDKSGLPSDRFFAERPEGSVSTLKIQRTQQEDSAVYLCASSRLAGDTDTQYFGPGTRLTVL.

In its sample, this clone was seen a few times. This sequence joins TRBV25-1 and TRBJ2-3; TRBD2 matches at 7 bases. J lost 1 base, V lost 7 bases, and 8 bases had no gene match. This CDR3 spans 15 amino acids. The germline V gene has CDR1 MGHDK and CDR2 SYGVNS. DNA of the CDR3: TGTGCCAGCACCGGCGGAACTAGCGGCACAGATACGCAGTATTTT. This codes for CASTGGTSGTDTQYF.

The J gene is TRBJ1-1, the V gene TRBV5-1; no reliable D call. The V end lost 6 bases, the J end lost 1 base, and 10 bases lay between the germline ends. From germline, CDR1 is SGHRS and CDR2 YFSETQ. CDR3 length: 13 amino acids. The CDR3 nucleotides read TGCGCCAGCAAGCCGGTTTCGAACACTGAAGCTTTCTTT. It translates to CASKPVSNTEAFF. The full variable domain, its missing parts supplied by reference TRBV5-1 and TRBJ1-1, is KAGVTQTPRYLIKTRGQQVTLSCSPISGHRSVSWYQQTPGQGLQFLFEYFSETQRNKGNFPGRFSGRQFSNSRSEMNVSTLELGDSALYLCASKPVSNTEAFFGQGTRLTVV.

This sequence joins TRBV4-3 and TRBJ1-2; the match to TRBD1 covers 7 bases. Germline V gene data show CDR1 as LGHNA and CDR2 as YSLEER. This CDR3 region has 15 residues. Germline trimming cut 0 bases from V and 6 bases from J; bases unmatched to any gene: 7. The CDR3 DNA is TGCGCCAGCAGCCAAGAAGGGGGCGGGGAGGATGGCTACACCTTC. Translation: CASSQEGGGEDGYTF.

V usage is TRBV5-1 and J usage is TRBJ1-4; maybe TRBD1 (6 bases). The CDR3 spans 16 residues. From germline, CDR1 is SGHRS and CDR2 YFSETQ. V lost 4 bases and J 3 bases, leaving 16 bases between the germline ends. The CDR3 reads CASSLVRGASNEKLFF. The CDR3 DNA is TGCGCCAGCAGCCTTGTGAGGGGGGCGTCTAATGAAAAACTGTTTTTT.

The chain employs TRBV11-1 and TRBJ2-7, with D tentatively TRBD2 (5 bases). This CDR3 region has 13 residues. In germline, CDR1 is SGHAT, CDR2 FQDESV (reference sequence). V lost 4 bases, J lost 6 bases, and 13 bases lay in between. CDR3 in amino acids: CASSSLVGSEQYF. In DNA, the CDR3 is TGTGCCAGCAGCTCACTAGTGGGGAGCGAGCAGTACTTC.

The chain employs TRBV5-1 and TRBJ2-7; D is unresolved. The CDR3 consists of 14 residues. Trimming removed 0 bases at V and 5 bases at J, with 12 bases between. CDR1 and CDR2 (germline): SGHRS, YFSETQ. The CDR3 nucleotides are TGCGCCAGCAGCTTGGTAGGGCTTGAGAACGAGCAGTACTTC. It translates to CASSLVGLENEQYF.

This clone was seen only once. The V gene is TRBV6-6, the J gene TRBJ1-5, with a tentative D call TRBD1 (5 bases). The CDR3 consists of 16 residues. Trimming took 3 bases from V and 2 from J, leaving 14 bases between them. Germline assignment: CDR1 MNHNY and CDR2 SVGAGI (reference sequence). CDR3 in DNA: TGTGCCAGCAGTTATTTGCACCAGGGTGGCAATCAGCCCCAGCATTTT. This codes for CASSYLHQGGNQPQHF.

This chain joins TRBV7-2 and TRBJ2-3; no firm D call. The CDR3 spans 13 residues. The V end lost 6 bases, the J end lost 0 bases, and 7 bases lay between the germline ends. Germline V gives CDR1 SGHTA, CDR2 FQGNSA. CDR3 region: CASSFDSTDTQYF. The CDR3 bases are TGTGCCAGCAGTTTCGACAGCACAGATACGCAGTATTTT. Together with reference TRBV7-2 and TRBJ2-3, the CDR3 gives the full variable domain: GAGVSQSPSNKVTEKGKDVELRCDPISGHTALYWYRQSLGQGLEFLIYFQGNSAPDKSGLPSDRFSAERTGGSVSTLTIQRTQQEDSAVYLCASSFDSTDTQYFGPGTRLTVL.

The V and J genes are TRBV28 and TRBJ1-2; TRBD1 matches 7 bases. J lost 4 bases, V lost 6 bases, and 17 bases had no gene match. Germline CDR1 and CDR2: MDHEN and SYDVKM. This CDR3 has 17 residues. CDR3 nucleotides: TGTGCCAGCAGCCTCCCTCCGATGAGGGGGCTTGGCTATGGCTACACCTTC. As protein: CASSLPPMRGLGYGYTF.

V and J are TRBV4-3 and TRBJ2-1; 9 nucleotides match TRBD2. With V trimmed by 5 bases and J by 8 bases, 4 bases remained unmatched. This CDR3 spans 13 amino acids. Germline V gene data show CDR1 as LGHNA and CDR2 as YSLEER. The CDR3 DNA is TGCGCCAGCAGCTTAGCGGGGGTCCATGAGCAGTTCTTC. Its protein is CASSLAGVHEQFF.

The CDR3 here is CASSLGLAGVTRQYF. The CDR3 bases are TGTGCCAGCAGCTTGGGCCTAGCGGGAGTTACCCGGCAGTACTTC. The chain carries TRBV5-5 and TRBJ2-7, with 10 bases that match TRBD2. V lost 0 bases and J lost 9; bases outside the gene matches: 9. CDR1 is SGHKS and CDR2 is YYEKEE in the germline V gene (reference sequence). This CDR3 spans 15 amino acids.

CDR3 sequence (DNA): TGTGCCAGCAGTTTGGGGTGGTCAATTAGTAACACTGAAGCTTTCTTT. It is translated as CASSLGWSISNTEAFF. The chain couples TRBV27 to TRBJ1-1; D gene unclear. The length of the CDR3 is 16 residues. In germline, CDR1 is MNHEY, CDR2 SMNVEV (reference sequence). Between the trimmed V and J ends, which lost 3 bases and 2 bases, there was a span of 16 bases.

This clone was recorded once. The CDR3 is CASSLVTQGGDTQYF. The CDR3 bases are TGCGCCAGCAGCTTGGTAACACAGGGGGGAGATACGCAGTATTTT. The rearrangement joins TRBV5-1 to TRBJ2-3; 8 bases map to TRBD1. Unmatched junction bases numbered 5, after V lost 0 bases and J lost 5 bases. The CDR3 is 15 amino acids. Per germline, CDR1 SGHRS and CDR2 YFSETQ.

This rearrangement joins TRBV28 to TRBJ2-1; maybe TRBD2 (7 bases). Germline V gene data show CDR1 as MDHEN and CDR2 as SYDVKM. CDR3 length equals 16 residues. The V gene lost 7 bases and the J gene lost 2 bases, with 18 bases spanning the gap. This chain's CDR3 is CASTIGGAEAYNEQFF. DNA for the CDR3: TGTGCCAGCACCATTGGGGGGGCCGAGGCCTACAATGAGCAGTTCTTC.

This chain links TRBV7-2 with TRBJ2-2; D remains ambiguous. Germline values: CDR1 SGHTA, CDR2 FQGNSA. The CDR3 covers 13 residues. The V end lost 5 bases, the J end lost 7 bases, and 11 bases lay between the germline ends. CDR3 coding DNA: TGTGCCAGCAGCCCTGGGCCGGGCGGGGAGCTGTTTTTT. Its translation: CASSPGPGGELFF.

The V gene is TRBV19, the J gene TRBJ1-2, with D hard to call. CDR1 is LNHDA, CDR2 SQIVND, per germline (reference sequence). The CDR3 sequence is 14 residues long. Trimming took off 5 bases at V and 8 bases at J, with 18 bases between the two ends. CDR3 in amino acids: CASSDRLGRSGYTF. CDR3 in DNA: TGTGCCAGTAGTGACCGGCTGGGTCGGAGCGGCTACACCTTC.

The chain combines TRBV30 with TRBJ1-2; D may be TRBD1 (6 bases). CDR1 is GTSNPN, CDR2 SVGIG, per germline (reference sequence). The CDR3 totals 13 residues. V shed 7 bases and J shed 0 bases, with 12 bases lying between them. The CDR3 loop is CAFRQDTNYGYTF. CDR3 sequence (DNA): TGTGCCTTTAGACAGGATACTAACTATGGCTACACCTTC.

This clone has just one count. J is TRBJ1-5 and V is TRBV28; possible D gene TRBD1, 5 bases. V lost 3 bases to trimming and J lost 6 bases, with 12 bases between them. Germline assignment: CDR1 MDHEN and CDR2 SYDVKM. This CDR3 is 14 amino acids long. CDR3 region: CASSFGGGGQPQHF. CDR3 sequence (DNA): TGTGCCAGCAGTTTCGGTGGCGGGGGTCAGCCCCAGCATTTT. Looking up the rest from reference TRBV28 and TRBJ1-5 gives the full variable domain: DVKVTQSSRYLVKRTGEKVFLECVQDMDHENMFWYRQDPGLGLRLIYFSYDVKMKEKGDIPEGYSVSREKKERFSLILESASTNQTSMYLCASSFGGGGQPQHFGDGTRLSIL.

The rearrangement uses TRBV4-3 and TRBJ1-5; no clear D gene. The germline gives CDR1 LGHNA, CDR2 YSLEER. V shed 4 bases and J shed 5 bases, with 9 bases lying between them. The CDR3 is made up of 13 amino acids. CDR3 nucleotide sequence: TGCGCCAGCAGCCCGCGGACCTATCAGCCCCAGCATTTT. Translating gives CASSPRTYQPQHF.

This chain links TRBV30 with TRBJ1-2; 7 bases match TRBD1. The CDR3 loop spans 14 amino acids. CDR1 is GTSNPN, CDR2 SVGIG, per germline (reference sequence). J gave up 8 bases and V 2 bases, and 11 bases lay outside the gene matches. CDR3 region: CAWSRPVGGHGYTF. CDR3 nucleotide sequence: TGTGCCTGGAGTCGACCGGTAGGGGGCCACGGCTACACCTTC.

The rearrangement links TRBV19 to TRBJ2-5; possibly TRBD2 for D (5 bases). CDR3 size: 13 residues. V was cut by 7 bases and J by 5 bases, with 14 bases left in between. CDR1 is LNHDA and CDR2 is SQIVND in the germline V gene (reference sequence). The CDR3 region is CASNPATGETQYF. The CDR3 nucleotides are TGTGCCAGTAACCCAGCGACGGGGGAGACCCAGTACTTC.

CDR3 amino acids: CASSTPGHCNQPQHF. CDR3 in DNA: TGTGCCAGCAGCACACCGGGACACTGCAATCAGCCCCAGCATTTT. This chain uses TRBV21-1 with TRBJ1-5; TRBD1, as called in the table, went unchecked against the DNA. TRBV21-1 is annotated as a pseudogene. The length of the CDR3 is 15 residues.